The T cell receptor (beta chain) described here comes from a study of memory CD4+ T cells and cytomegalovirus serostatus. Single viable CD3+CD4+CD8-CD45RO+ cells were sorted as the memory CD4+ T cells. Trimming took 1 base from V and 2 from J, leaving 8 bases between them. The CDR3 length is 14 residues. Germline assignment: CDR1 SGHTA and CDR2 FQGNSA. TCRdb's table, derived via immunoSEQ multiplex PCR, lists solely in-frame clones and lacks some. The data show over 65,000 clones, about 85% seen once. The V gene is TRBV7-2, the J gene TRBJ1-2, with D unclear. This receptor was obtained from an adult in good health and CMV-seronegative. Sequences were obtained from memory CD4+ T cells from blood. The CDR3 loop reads CASSLGSQNYGYTF. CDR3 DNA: TGTGCCAGCAGCTTAGGAAGCCAGAACTATGGCTACACCTTC.